This paragraph covers one TCR beta chain sequence. Its antigen has not been determined. Base-call qualities are not available, and no considerably larger clone is one nucleotide away. This record comes from a study of OX40 agonist ivuxolimab in advanced cancers. With respect to the entire study: Ivuxolimab, which targeted the costimulatory receptor OX40 (CD134), was an agonistic, fully human IgG2 monoclonal antibody. Intravenous ivuxolimab was administered to patients every 2 weeks at six dose levels: 0.01, 0.1, 0.3, 1.5, 3 and 10 mg/kg. Of the roughly 53 patients in dose escalation, about 20 had hepatocellular carcinoma, about 15 had melanoma, 9 had renal cell carcinoma and 9 had head and neck cancer. In the dose-escalation cohort, about four fifths of patients were male, and the mean age was roughly 60 years with a range of roughly 20 to 79. Patients were allowed to have had prior anti-PD-1, anti-PD-L1 or anti-CTLA-4 therapy, and more than 35% of the dose-escalation patients had been treated with checkpoint inhibitors. Partial responses occurred in three dose-escalation patients: two with cutaneous melanoma and one with hepatocellular carcinoma. Peripheral TCRbeta sequencing aimed to test whether ivuxolimab altered TCR sequence diversity and caused clonal T-cell expansion. The paper describes the monotherapy dose-escalation part (N of about 52 patients) of the phase I trial of ivuxolimab. The full study reports these points: After ivuxolimab, CD8+ T cells had more expanded clones than CD4+ T cells on average. In the 0.1-3.0 mg/kg groups, partial responders were among the patients with the lowest normalized peripheral clonal expansion, particularly in CD8+ T cells. At doses of 0.1 to 3.0 mg/kg, clonal expansion of both CD4+ and CD8+ T cells in blood was seen between baseline and week 6. The antigen specificity of the peripheral T cells that underwent clonal expansion was not determined. Low levels of normalized T-cell clonal expansion were also seen in some nonresponding patients.

Patients with a history of autoimmune disease or receiving systemic immunosuppression were excluded from the trial. In every dose cohort, peripheral blood was drawn for TCR sequencing at baseline, cycle 4 day 1, and cycle 7 day 1. Samples came from an open-label, multicenter, first-in-human phase I dose-escalation trial of ivuxolimab. The trial enrolled adults with locally advanced or metastatic head and neck squamous cell, hepatocellular, melanoma or renal cell carcinoma. Before TCR sequencing, CD4+ T cells and CD8+ T cells were sorted from peripheral blood as separate populations. Genomic DNA was isolated from the sorted cells so that the TCRbeta CDR3 region could be sequenced. The immunoSEQ Assay was used to sequence the TCRbeta CDR3 regions. The table comes from immuneACCESS by way of TCRdb, which keeps in-frame sequences with V and J called. Part of the clones is missing from these tables; in studies checked, under half for an unresolved V gene and the rest for unknown reasons. The sample data list tens of thousands of clones, and 89% of these were observed just once. Of the sample, 9% to 10% falls within the top ten clones.

The sequence was collected from an adult with an advanced solid tumor such as melanoma, head and neck, liver or kidney cancer. Material: CD4+ or CD8+ T cells sorted from blood, obtained in a trial of the OX40 agonist ivuxolimab.

The bases read TGTGCCAGCAGTGGACAGCCAACTAATGAAAAACTGTTTTTT. It codes for CASSGQPTNEKLFF. The rearranged segments are TRBV28 and TRBJ1-4; perhaps TRBD1 is the D gene, with 6 bases matching. Spanning cysteine to phenylalanine, the CDR3 consists of 14 amino acids. Solely the CDR3 DNA is kept, with 42 bases framed from the first base. V sheds 5 bases and J sheds 0 bases, leaving 7 bases between their ends. CDR1 and CDR2, per the germline V gene, are MDHEN and SYDVKM.